A selection of T cell receptor beta chains follows, all from one sample in a study of shared clonotypes between healthy human individuals. Generated by immunoSEQ multiplex PCR, the TCRdb table keeps only in-frame clones and is missing some. Of roughly 700,000 clones listed, approximately 79% were seen once; the top ten hold more than 1.5%. Sequenced input: memory CD4+ T cells sorted from blood. All receptors come from a woman in her 30s in good health. CDR3s include the opening cysteine and the closing phenylalanine or tryptophan. The D gene is left open where the match is weak. Size values are once, few and many counts, or a class for expanded clones, and some rows have none.

.,TRBV11-3,.,13,TRBJ2-5,CASSLVGQETQYF,TGTGCCAGCAGCTTGGTAGGCCAAGAGACCCAGTACTTC
.,TRBV5-1,.,13,TRBJ2-3,CASSDLSTDTQYF,TGCGCCAGCAGCGACCTCAGCACAGATACGCAGTATTTT
TRBD2,TRBV25-1,.,15,TRBJ2-5,CASGEVAGSQETQYF,TGTGCCAGCGGGGAGGTAGCGGGATCTCAGGAGACCCAGTACTTC
.,TRBV2,once,15,TRBJ2-7,CASSEGLLGVAEQYF,TGTGCCAGCAGTGAAGGGCTTCTTGGCGTGGCCGAGCAGTACTTC
TRBD2,TRBV5-1,.,20,TRBJ2-1,CASSTGQPGLAGGKGNEQFF,TGCGCCAGCAGCACCGGACAGCCAGGACTAGCGGGAGGTAAAGGCAATGAGCAGTTCTTC
.,TRBV21-1,.,18,TRBJ2-1,CASTRLNLHVSGVSEQFF,TGTGCCAGCACCCGGTTAAATCTGCATGTGTCAGGGGTATCTGAGCAGTTCTTC
.,TRBV19,.,13,TRBJ1-2,CASSIKPNYGYTF,TGTGCCAGTAGTATTAAACCTAACTATGGCTACACCTTC
.,TRBV6-1,.,15,TRBJ1-5,CASSEEGLSNQPQHF,TGTGCCAGCAGTGAAGAAGGGCTTAGCAATCAGCCCCAGCATTTT
.,TRBV28,.,13,TRBJ2-5,CATFRADQETQYF,TGTGCCACCTTTAGGGCCGACCAAGAGACCCAGTACTTC
.,TRBV11-2,.,14,TRBJ1-3,CASSFGTAGNTIYF,TGTGCCAGCAGCTTCGGGACCGCGGGAAACACCATATATTTT
TRBD1,TRBV2,.,13,TRBJ2-5,CASRGQGQGTQYF,TGTGCCAGCAGAGGACAGGGGCAGGGGACCCAGTACTTC
.,TRBV19,.,11,TRBJ2-3,CASSSDDTQYF,TGTGCCAGTAGCAGTGACGATACGCAGTATTTT
.,TRBV6-5,.,13,TRBJ1-2,CASSPGHNYGYTF,TGTGCCAGCAGCCCGGGACACAACTATGGCTACACCTTC
TRBD1,TRBV28,.,16,TRBJ2-7,CASSPPGQGAPYEQYF,TGTGCCAGTAGTCCTCCGGGACAGGGGGCTCCCTACGAGCAGTACTTC
.,TRBV5-1,.,14,TRBJ1-1,CASRLLAVNTEAFF,TGCGCCAGCAGATTGTTGGCTGTGAACACTGAAGCTTTCTTT
TRBD2,TRBV7-9,.,12,TRBJ2-7,CAVSSGSYEQYF,TGTGCCGTATCTAGCGGATCCTACGAGCAGTACTTC
TRBD2,TRBV29-1,.,13,TRBJ2-7,CSVWREGRNEQYF,TGCAGCGTTTGGCGGGAGGGCCGCAACGAGCAGTACTTC
.,TRBV25-1,.,16,TRBJ2-2,CASSEPCRSNTGELFF,TGTGCCAGCAGTGAACCCTGCAGGTCGAACACCGGGGAGCTGTTTTTT
.,TRBV5-4,.,12,TRBJ2-2,CASSQQTGELFF,TGTGCCAGCAGCCAGCAGACCGGGGAGCTGTTTTTT
.,TRBV28,.,15,TRBJ2-7,CASTLKGTESYEQYF,TGTGCCAGCACCCTAAAGGGCACCGAGTCCTACGAGCAGTACTTC
TRBD2,TRBV7-2,few,17,TRBJ2-7,CASSLASGGLSLYEQYF,TGTGCCAGCAGCTTAGCGTCGGGAGGGCTCTCTCTGTACGAGCAGTACTTC
.,TRBV10-3,few,12,TRBJ1-5,CASGPESQPQHF,TGTGCCTCCGGCCCGGAGAGCCAGCCCCAGCATTTT
.,TRBV28,.,13,TRBJ1-2,CASTLARVGGYTF,TGTGCCAGCACGTTGGCGAGAGTGGGTGGCTACACCTTC
TRBD1,TRBV5-4,.,14,TRBJ1-2,CASSWTGTNYGYTF,TGTGCCAGCAGCTGGACAGGGACTAACTATGGCTACACCTTC
TRBD1,TRBV29-1,.,13,TRBJ2-5,CSVPGQGVETQYF,TGCAGCGTTCCGGGACAGGGGGTAGAGACCCAGTACTTC
TRBD2,TRBV5-1,.,16,TRBJ2-5,CASSFGRGDGRETQYF,TGCGCCAGCAGCTTCGGCCGGGGGGATGGACGCGAGACCCAGTACTTC
.,TRBV6-1,.,16,TRBJ2-1,CASSEGSSGVYNEQFF,TGTGCCAGCAGTGAGGGTTCCAGCGGCGTCTACAATGAGCAGTTCTTC
TRBD1,TRBV11-2,few,16,TRBJ1-1,CASSTMARQGNTEAFF,TGTGCCAGCAGCACCATGGCTAGACAGGGAAACACTGAAGCTTTCTTT
TRBD1,TRBV4-1,.,14,TRBJ1-4,CASRRTGMNEKLFF,TGCGCCAGCAGACGGACAGGGATGAATGAAAAACTGTTTTTT
.,TRBV7-2,.,15,TRBJ1-1,CASSSQGGEVTEAFF,TGTGCCAGCAGCTCCCAGGGAGGGGAGGTAACTGAAGCTTTCTTT
.,TRBV7-9,.,15,TRBJ2-2,CASSKGAGSSGELFF,TGTGCCAGCAGCAAGGGGGCGGGGAGCTCCGGGGAGCTGTTTTTT
TRBD2,TRBV5-1,.,15,TRBJ2-7,CASSRLAGPSYEQYF,TGCGCCAGCAGCAGGCTAGCGGGACCTTCCTACGAGCAGTACTTC
TRBD2,TRBV4-2,few,15,TRBJ2-7,CASSQLAGASYEQYF,TGTGCCAGCAGCCAACTAGCGGGGGCCTCCTACGAGCAGTACTTC
TRBD1,TRBV29-1,.,16,TRBJ1-2,CSVFSRAGGSNWRYTF,TGCAGCGTTTTCTCTAGGGCAGGGGGGAGTAATTGGCGCTACACCTTC
.,TRBV6-1,.,14,TRBJ1-6,CASSPDTANSPLHF,TGTGCCAGCAGTCCCGACACAGCTAATTCACCCCTCCACTTT
TRBD2,TRBV7-8,.,17,TRBJ2-7,CASSEWGLSGRAYEQYF,TGTGCCAGCTCTGAGTGGGGCCTTAGCGGGAGGGCCTACGAGCAGTACTTC
.,TRBV19,.,11,TRBJ2-1,CASSDFNEQFF,TGTGCCAGTAGTGATTTCAATGAGCAGTTCTTC
.,TRBV5-5,.,13,TRBJ2-3,CASADYRTDTQYF,TGTGCCAGCGCCGACTACCGCACAGATACGCAGTATTTT
.,TRBV7-2,.,15,TRBJ1-2,CASSIIPGLGYGYTF,TGTGCCAGCAGCATTATTCCGGGACTCGGATATGGCTACACCTTC
.,TRBV7-2,.,16,TRBJ2-1,CASSLKRLGGYNEQFF,TGTGCCAGCAGCCTAAAGCGACTAGGGGGCTACAATGAGCAGTTCTTC
.,TRBV7-2,.,15,TRBJ2-3,CASSAREWVADTQYF,TGTGCCAGCAGCGCACGGGAGTGGGTTGCAGATACGCAGTATTTT
TRBD2,TRBV2,.,15,TRBJ2-5,CASRLAGAGRETQYF,TGTGCCAGCAGGTTAGCGGGAGCGGGTAGAGAGACCCAGTACTTC